Sequencing of this T cell receptor (beta chain) was carried out in a study of T cells after yellow fever vaccination. This CDR3 is 18 amino acids long. Trimming at V came to 4 bases and at J to 2 bases, leaving 14 bases not matched to a gene. Per germline, CDR1 MGHRA and CDR2 YSYEKL. They built TCR cDNA with 5'RACE template switching, a step that put in a universal primer site and UMIs. TCRdb itself ran the 5' RACE reads through MiXCR, one entry per CDR3 protein. The sample shows more than 300,000 distinct CDR3 sequences, about 10% of them seen only once. This sample comprised CD4+ T cells sorted from PBMCs, obtained 45 days after the yellow fever booster vaccination. The origin of this receptor is a young man who received the YFV17D yellow fever vaccine. The rearrangement uses TRBV4-1 and TRBJ1-3; 7 positions agree with TRBD1. The CDR3 loop is CASSPRDSTPRPGNTIYF. Written as DNA, the CDR3 is TGCGCCAGCAGCCCACGGGACAGTACACCTCGTCCTGGAAACACCATATATTTT.